This entry describes one T cell receptor beta chain. Criteria for exclusion of patients were uncontrolled infection, other autoimmune disease, pregnancy or lactation. Each diagnosis drew on symptoms, thyroxine, TRAb, thyroid ultrasound and orbital computed tomography findings. TCR beta CDR3 region amplification was performed from RNA transcripts. An initial round of RT-PCR targeting the TCR CDR3 relied on the HTBI primer set. In TCRdb, the multiplex PCR reads were re-called with MiXCR into one record per CDR3 protein. Here the sample spans just under 750,000 distinct CDR3 sequences, roughly a third being singletons. V shed 1 base and J shed 7 bases, with 17 bases lying between them. The germline V gene encodes CDR1 DFQATT and CDR2 SNEGSKA (reference sequence). CDR3 size: 14 residues. This record belongs to a study of T cells in Graves' hyperthyroidism and ophthalmopathy.

The sequencing sample was made of blood. The sequence came from a middle-aged woman with Graves' hyperthyroidism. The V and J genes are TRBV20-1 and TRBJ2-7, with TRBD2 as a possible D gene (7 bases). The CDR3, as DNA: TGCAGTGCTAGAGGCGGGGGCCCCTACAATGAGCAGTACTTC. Residues: CSARGGGPYNEQYF.